Listed here are 20 T cell receptor beta chains from one sample, sequenced in a study of T cell responses to AZD1222 COVID-19 vaccine (dated by TCRdb to 2020 to 2023). The time point label for this specimen denotes: about 28 days (+/-7) after the second vaccine dose. Receptor amplification or capture employed the immunoSEQ multiplex PCR assay. TCRdb retrieved this table from immuneACCESS and kept in-frame rearrangements only. Not all clones are present; in checked studies, unresolved V genes account for under half, and no reason is known for the remainder. Here the sample has 130,000 or so clones; about 88% occur a single time. The ten largest clones add up to 2.5% to 3.5% of the sample. Sequencing was performed on peripheral blood, taken 28 days after the second AZD1222 dose. The receptors here all came from an adult who received the AZD1222 COVID-19 vaccine.

CDR3 DNA: TGTGCCAGCAGTAGGGGAGAGACCCAGTACTTC. Its translation is CASSRGETQYF. The chain joins TRBV6-5 to TRBJ2-5, with TRBD1 as a possible D gene (5 bases). CDR3 length: 11 residues. Germline CDR1 and CDR2: MNHEY and SVGAGI. Trimming removed 5 bases at V and 4 bases at J, with 5 bases between.

In this sample, this clone turned up many times. J is TRBJ1-6 and V is TRBV7-9; a weak D match, TRBD1 (5 bases). CDR1 and CDR2 from the germline V gene are SEHNR and FQNEAQ (reference sequence). V lost 5 bases to trimming and J lost 7 bases, with 15 bases between them. The CDR3 runs 15 residues. The CDR3 protein is CASSIGTGGNSPLHF. CDR3 nucleotides: TGTGCCAGCAGCATCGGGACGGGGGGGAATTCACCCCTCCACTTT.

The gene calls are TRBV4-3 and TRBJ1-2; D unresolved. Trimming took 1 base from V and 2 from J, leaving 11 bases between them. The CDR3 is made up of 15 amino acids. The germline V gene encodes CDR1 LGHNA and CDR2 YSLEER. DNA for the CDR3: TGCGCCAGCAGCCAAGTTCATCCCGGGAACTATGGCTACACCTTC. The encoded protein is CASSQVHPGNYGYTF.

The gene calls are TRBV9 and TRBJ2-6, with D perhaps given as TRBD1 or TRBD2 (5 bases each). Germline CDR1 and CDR2: SGDLS and YYNGEE. This CDR3 is 19 amino acids long. Trimming cost V 3 bases and J 0 bases, with 19 bases left between them. Here the CDR3 reads CASSDLGGVRASGANVLTF. The CDR3 DNA is TGTGCCAGCAGCGACCTTGGGGGAGTCAGGGCCTCTGGGGCCAACGTCCTGACTTTC.

This chain uses TRBV5-4 with TRBJ1-1, with 10 positions matching TRBD1. Germline V lookup: CDR1 SGHNT, CDR2 YYREEE (reference sequence). The CDR3 totals 15 residues. J gave up 2 bases and V 3 bases, and 4 bases lay outside the gene matches. CDR3 DNA sequence: TGTGCCAGCAGCTCCGGACAGGGGGGAAACACTGAAGCTTTCTTT. This gives the protein CASSSGQGGNTEAFF.

This clone was seen just once. CDR3 residues: CSVGLAYNEQFF. Here the CDR3 DNA reads TGCAGCGTTGGACTAGCTTACAATGAGCAGTTCTTC. J is TRBJ2-1 and V is TRBV29-1; 7 bases fit TRBD2. Per the germline V gene, CDR1 is SQVTM and CDR2 is ANQGSEA. The J segment lost 4 bases and the V segment lost 4 bases, leaving 1 base of the junction unmatched. CDR3 length equals 12 residues.

The J gene is TRBJ1-2, the V gene TRBV7-2, with D possibly TRBD1 on 6 matching bases. From germline, CDR1 is SGHTA and CDR2 FQGNSA. V was pared by 4 bases and J by 8 bases, with 14 bases between. This CDR3 contains 13 residues. CDR3 sequence: CASSSTTGYGYTF. The DNA of the CDR3 is TGTGCCAGCAGCTCTACGACAGGCTACGGCTACACCTTC.

In its sample, this clone was seen a few times. This chain connects TRBV6-4 to TRBJ2-2; 9 bases are a match to TRBD2. CDR1 and CDR2 (germline): MRHNA, SNTAGT. This CDR3 comprises 16 residues. With 0 bases clipped from V and 4 bases from J, the junction kept 3 bases outside the gene matches. Here the CDR3 reads CASSDSSGGPTGELFF. The CDR3 nucleotides read TGTGCCAGCAGTGACTCTAGCGGGGGCCCCACCGGGGAGCTGTTTTTT.

This clone was recorded a few times. This rearrangement joins TRBV20-1 to TRBJ1-1; D not resolved. The CDR3 sequence is 11 residues long. Germline CDR1 and CDR2: DFQATT and SNEGSKA (reference sequence). This chain's CDR3 is CTSKGNTEAFF. In nucleotides, the CDR3 is TGCACCTCTAAGGGGAACACTGAAGCTTTCTTT.

The chain joins TRBV6-5 to TRBJ1-5, with no clear D. The CDR3 is 15 residues long. Trimming took off 3 bases at V and 0 bases at J, with 9 bases between the two ends. Per germline, CDR1 MNHEY and CDR2 SVGAGI. DNA of the CDR3: TGTGCCAGCAGTTATAACCCATATAGCAATCAGCCCCAGCATTTT. This gives the protein CASSYNPYSNQPQHF.

The chain carries TRBV13 and TRBJ1-2; D might be TRBD1 (5 bases). The germline V gene has CDR1 PRHDT and CDR2 FYEKMQ (reference sequence). V lost 0 bases and J lost 2, with 10 bases in between. This CDR3 has 15 residues. The CDR3 bases are TGTGCCAGCAGCTTAGGTCGGGGCAGAAACTATGGCTACACCTTC. It yields the protein CASSLGRGRNYGYTF.

The rearrangement links TRBV2 to TRBJ1-5; 7 nucleotides agree with TRBD1. V lost 5 bases to trimming and J lost 5 bases; unmatched junction nucleotides: 3. Germline CDR1 is SNHLY and CDR2 is FYNNEI. This CDR3 has 13 residues. The CDR3 DNA reads as TGTGCCAGCAGTAACGACAGGGATCAGCCCCAGCATTTT. Translating it yields CASSNDRDQPQHF. Full variable domain (missing parts from reference TRBV2 and TRBJ1-5): EPEVTQTPSHQVTQMGQEVILRCVPISNHLYFYWYRQILGQKVEFLVSFYNNEISEKSEIFDDQFSVERPDGSNFTLKIRSTKLEDSAMYFCASSNDRDQPQHFGDGTRLSIL.

This clone was seen just once. The chain carries TRBV13 and TRBJ2-7; TRBD1 agrees at 8 bases. The CDR3 runs 14 residues. CDR1 PRHDT and CDR2 FYEKMQ come from the germline V gene (reference sequence). V trimming: 0 bases; J trimming: 4 bases; junction bases outside the gene matches: 2. CDR3 region: CASSLGRGLYEQYF. The DNA of the CDR3 is TGTGCCAGCAGCTTAGGCAGGGGGCTTTACGAGCAGTACTTC.

The chain joins TRBV28 to TRBJ1-2; D gene unclear. V lost 3 bases and J 5 bases, leaving 4 bases between the germline ends. The CDR3 is made up of 11 amino acids. Germline CDR1 reads MDHEN; CDR2 reads SYDVKM. CDR3 loop: CASSFEYGYTF. Written as DNA, the CDR3 is TGTGCCAGCAGTTTCGAATATGGCTACACCTTC.

The CDR3 reads CASSLSGRGYTF. DNA of the CDR3: TGTGCCAGCAGCTTATCGGGCCGCGGCTACACCTTC. This rearrangement joins TRBV7-2 to TRBJ1-2, with no clear D. The CDR3 has 12 amino acids. V lost 2 bases and J lost 8, with 9 bases in between. CDR1 is SGHTA, CDR2 FQGNSA, per germline.

The chain couples TRBV7-6 to TRBJ1-1; TRBD1 aligns across 7 bases. The CDR3 has 15 amino acids. Trimming removed 3 bases from V and 1 base from J; junction bases left unmatched: 5. Germline CDR1 is SGHVS and CDR2 is FNYEAQ. CDR3 sequence reads: CASSLGQGGNTEAFF. CDR3 sequence (DNA): TGTGCCAGCAGCTTGGGCCAGGGGGGGAACACTGAAGCTTTCTTT.

V gene TRBV27 combines with J gene TRBJ1-2, with 7 positions matching TRBD1. Germline-derived CDR1 and CDR2 are MNHEY and SMNVEV (reference sequence). This CDR3 region has 14 residues. The V and J ends lost 6 bases and 2 bases, in that order; junction bases with no gene match: 6. The CDR3 coding sequence is TGTGCCAGCAGCCGATCAGGGGGGAACTATGGCTACACCTTC. Translated, it gives CASSRSGGNYGYTF.

The rearrangement joins TRBV6-5 to TRBJ1-6; perhaps TRBD1 as D (6 bases). Trimming shortened V by 10 bases and J by 7 bases, and 17 bases separated the two germline ends. The CDR3 loop spans 14 amino acids. The germline V gene has CDR1 MNHEY and CDR2 SVGAGI. CDR3 DNA sequence: TGTGCCACTCGTTTCAGGGGCGGAAATTCACCCCTCCACTTT. Its translation is CATRFRGGNSPLHF.

The chain couples TRBV12-2 to TRBJ2-7; the table names TRBD1, a call not compared with the DNA. TRBV12-2 is a documented pseudogene. CDR3 length equals 14 residues. CDR3 region: CASRLEQGNYEQYF. In nucleotides, the CDR3 is TGTGCAAGTCGCTTAGAACAGGGAAACTACGAGCAGTACTTC.

The genes are TRBV19 and TRBJ1-3, with unresolved D. CDR3 length equals 16 residues. The V gene's germline CDR1 is LNHDA and CDR2 SQIVND (reference sequence). V lost 5 bases and J 0 bases, leaving 14 bases between the germline ends. In DNA, the CDR3 is TGTGCCAGTAGTCATCGGGCCGACAACTCTGGAAACACCATATATTTT. Amino acid sequence: CASSHRADNSGNTIYF.